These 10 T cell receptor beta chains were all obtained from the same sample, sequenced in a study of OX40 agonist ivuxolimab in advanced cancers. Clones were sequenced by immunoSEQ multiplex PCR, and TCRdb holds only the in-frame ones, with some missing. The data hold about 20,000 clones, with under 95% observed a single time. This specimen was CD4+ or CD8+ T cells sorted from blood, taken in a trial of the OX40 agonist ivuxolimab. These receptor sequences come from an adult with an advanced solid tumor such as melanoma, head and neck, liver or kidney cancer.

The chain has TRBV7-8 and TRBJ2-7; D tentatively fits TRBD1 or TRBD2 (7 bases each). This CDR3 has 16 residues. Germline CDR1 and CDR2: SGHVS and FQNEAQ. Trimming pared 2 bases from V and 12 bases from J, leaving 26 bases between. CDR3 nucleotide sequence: TGTGCCAGCAGCTTACAGGGGGGGTGGACTCCCAGCATCCGGTACTTC. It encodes CASSLQGGWTPSIRYF.

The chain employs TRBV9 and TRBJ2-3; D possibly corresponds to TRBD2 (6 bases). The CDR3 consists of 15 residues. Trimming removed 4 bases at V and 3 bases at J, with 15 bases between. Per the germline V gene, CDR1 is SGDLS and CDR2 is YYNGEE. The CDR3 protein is CASSLRPGVTDTQYF. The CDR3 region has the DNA TGTGCCAGCAGCCTACGTCCGGGGGTAACAGATACGCAGTATTTT. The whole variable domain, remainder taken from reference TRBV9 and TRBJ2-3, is DSGVTQTPKHLITATGQRVTLRCSPRSGDLSVYWYQQSLDQGLQFLIQYYNGEERAKGNILERFSAQQFPDLHSELNLSSLELGDSALYFCASSLRPGVTDTQYFGPGTRLTVL.

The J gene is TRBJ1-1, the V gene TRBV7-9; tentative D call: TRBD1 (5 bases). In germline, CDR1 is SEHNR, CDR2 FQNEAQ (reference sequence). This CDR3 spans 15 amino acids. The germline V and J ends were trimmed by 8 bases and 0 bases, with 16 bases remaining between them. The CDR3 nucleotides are TGTGCCAGCTCCCTGGGGGAGTGGGTGAACACTGAAGCTTTCTTT. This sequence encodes CASSLGEWVNTEAFF.

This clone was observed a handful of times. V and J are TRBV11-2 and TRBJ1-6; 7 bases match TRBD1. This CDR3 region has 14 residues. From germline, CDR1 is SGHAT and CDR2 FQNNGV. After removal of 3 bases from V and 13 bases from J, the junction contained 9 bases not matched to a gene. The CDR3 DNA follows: TGTGCCAGCAGCTTGGACTCAGGGGGGGATCCCCTCCACTTT. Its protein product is CASSLDSGGDPLHF.

CDR3 region: CASSLLDRELFF. The CDR3 nucleotides are TGTGCCAGTAGTCTACTAGACCGGGAGCTGTTTTTT. The J gene is TRBJ2-2, the V gene TRBV19; D may be TRBD2 (5 bases). V was trimmed by 5 bases and J by 9 bases, leaving 10 bases between them. The CDR3 length is 12 residues. Germline V gives CDR1 LNHDA, CDR2 SQIVND (reference sequence). Full variable domain (remainder filled in from reference TRBV19 and TRBJ2-2): DGGITQSPKYLFRKEGQNVTLSCEQNLNHDAMYWYRQDPGQGLRLIYYSQIVNDFQKGDIAEGYSVSREKKESFPLTVTSAQKNPTAFYLCASSLLDRELFFGEGSRLTVL.

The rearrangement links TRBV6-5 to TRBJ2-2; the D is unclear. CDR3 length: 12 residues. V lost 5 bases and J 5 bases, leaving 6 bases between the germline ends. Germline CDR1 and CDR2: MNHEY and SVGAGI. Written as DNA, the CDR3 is TGTGCCAGCAGTCTCCTAACCGGGGAGCTGTTTTTT. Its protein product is CASSLLTGELFF.

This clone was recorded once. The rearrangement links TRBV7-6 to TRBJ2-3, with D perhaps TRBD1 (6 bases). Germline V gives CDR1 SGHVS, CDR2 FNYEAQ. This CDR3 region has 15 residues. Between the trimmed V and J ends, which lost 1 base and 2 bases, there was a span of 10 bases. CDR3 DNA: TGTGCCAGCAGCTTAGGCAGGGGAGTCACAGATACGCAGTATTTT. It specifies CASSLGRGVTDTQYF.

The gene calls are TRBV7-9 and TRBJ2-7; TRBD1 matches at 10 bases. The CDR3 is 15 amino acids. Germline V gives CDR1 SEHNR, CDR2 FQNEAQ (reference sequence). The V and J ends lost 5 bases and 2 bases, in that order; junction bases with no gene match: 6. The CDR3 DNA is TGTGCCAGCAGCAGTACCGGGACAGGGGCCTACGAGCAGTACTTC. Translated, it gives CASSSTGTGAYEQYF.

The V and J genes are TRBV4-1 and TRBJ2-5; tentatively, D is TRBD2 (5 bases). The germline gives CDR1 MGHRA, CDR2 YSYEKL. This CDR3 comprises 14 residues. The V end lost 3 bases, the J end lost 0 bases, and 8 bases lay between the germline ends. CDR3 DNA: TGCGCCAGCAGCCAGGGGAGCAACCAAGAGACCCAGTACTTC. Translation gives CASSQGSNQETQYF.

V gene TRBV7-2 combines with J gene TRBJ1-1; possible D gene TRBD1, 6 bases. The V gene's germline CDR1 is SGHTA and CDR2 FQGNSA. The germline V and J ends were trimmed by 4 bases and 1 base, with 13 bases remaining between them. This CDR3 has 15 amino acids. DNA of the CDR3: TGTGCCAGCAGCTCAGTGGGGGCCGAGAACACTGAAGCTTTCTTT. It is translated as CASSSVGAENTEAFF.